A selection of T cell receptor beta chains follows, all from one sample in a study of T cells in Graves' hyperthyroidism and ophthalmopathy. TCRdb re-analysed the multiplex PCR reads in MiXCR, keeping a single row per CDR3 protein. This repertoire shows a few hundred thousand distinct CDR3 sequences, around 20% found once; its top ten account for about 48%. Sequenced: blood. These receptor sequences come from a man aged 40-55 years with Graves' hyperthyroidism. Both conserved end residues are trimmed from each CDR3. The order of the fields is J gene, V gene, CDR3 protein.

>TRBJ2-1|TRBV4-3
ASSTGGGRYNEQF
>TRBJ2-5|TRBV2
ASRGILAGEQETQY
>TRBJ2-3|TRBV19
ATRWSSGGLDTQY
>TRBJ1-1|TRBV19
ASSIREGEAF
>TRBJ2-3|TRBV2
ASGSTDTQY
>TRBJ2-2|TRBV29-1
SVNRGNTGELF
>TRBJ2-7|TRBV29-1
SVDSGTGGEQY
>TRBJ2-1|TRBV11-2
ASSLGLAVNNEQF
>TRBJ1-6|TRBV6-2/TRBV6-3
ASARDRGVSPLH
>TRBJ2-5|TRBV14
ASSQGLGTGIDETQY
>TRBJ2-7|TRBV5-1
ASSSGDLSYEQY
>TRBJ1-5|TRBV30
AWSSDSNQPQH
>TRBJ1-1|TRBV5-1
ASSLVAGEDTEAF
>TRBJ2-1|TRBV6-1
ASSKPGLGVRDEQF
>TRBJ2-7|TRBV24-1
ATSGQPYEQY
>TRBJ2-7|TRBV18
ASSPPSTGAGEQY
>TRBJ1-2|TRBV7-2
ASSLDGYGYT
>TRBJ2-1|TRBV7-2
ASSLVLGGGAGDEQF
>TRBJ2-5|TRBV7-9
ASSLEVETQY
>TRBJ1-4|TRBV7-9
ASSFWGTGGNEKLF
>TRBJ1-5|TRBV6-2/TRBV6-3
ASTVNDQPQH
>TRBJ2-3|TRBV3-1
ASSPRGRGDTQY
>TRBJ2-7|TRBV6-1
ASVRAQPYEQY
>TRBJ1-1|TRBV5-1
ASSLEQVGLTEAF
>TRBJ1-5|TRBV2
ASSDGGIGNQPQH
>TRBJ1-3|TRBV2
ASSEQGPGNTIY
>TRBJ2-5|TRBV28
ASSLGHFQETQY
>TRBJ1-3|TRBV18
ASSRWDEVGNTIY
>TRBJ2-7|TRBV4-1
ASSQPPSRGSYEQY
>TRBJ2-3|TRBV6-1
ASRPDGGTDTQY
>TRBJ1-5|TRBV7-2
ASSLGQEGNQPQH